This T cell receptor (beta chain) was sequenced for a study of a mutant IDH1 vaccine in newly diagnosed glioma. Overall study context: Males made up 62.5% and females approximately 40% of treated patients, whose mean age was about 40 years.

Time point denoted: week 23, last vaccination. Every vaccine dose comprised 300 ug of mutant IDH1 20-mer peptide plus topical imiquimod. About this clone itself: Its target is unknown.

The CDR3 length is 21 residues. Only in-frame clones appear in the TCRdb table, and some are missing; sequencing was by immunoSEQ multiplex PCR. Of about 65,000 clones in the sample, approximately 81% were seen once. The receptor was derived from a man aged 25 to 40 with glioma. The source was PBMCs, collected from a glioma patient whose treatment included an IDH1 peptide vaccine. The rearrangement links TRBV12-2 to TRBJ2-3; the tabulated D call, TRBD2, remains unverified against the DNA. TRBV12-2 is flagged as a pseudogene. CDR3 in amino acids: CASSLGASKTSSGESTDTQYF. CDR3 sequence (DNA): TGTGCAAGTTCGCTTGGGGCCTCTAAAACCTCTAGCGGAGAAAGCACAGATACGCAGTATTTT.